There are many counts of the clone carrying this T cell receptor beta chain. The antigen is undetermined. This sample stems from a study of CD8 T cells in ankylosing spondylitis. Study-wide results and caveats: A number of the motif variants had already been described in reactive arthritis synovial fluid and blood. CD8+ cells made up the disease-linked clones, which were relatively rare in peripheral blood. As reported, disease-linked clones showed significant enrichment in matched ankylosing spondylitis synovial fluid.

Quantitative barcoded 5'-RACE was used to prepare TCR beta libraries. TCRdb reprocessed the 5' RACE reads with MiXCR, giving one entry per CDR3 protein. The top ten clones hold roughly 2.5% of a sample with roughly 250,000 distinct CDR3 sequences, over 9.5% of them seen once. This CDR3 comprises 14 residues. In germline, CDR1 is MNHEY, CDR2 SVGAGI. V lost 1 base, J lost 7 bases, and 13 bases lay in between. Source material: blood, either unsorted or a sorted T cell fraction (not recorded which). V is TRBV6-5 and J is TRBJ1-2; D is uncertain. The TCR originated in a male donor with ankylosing spondylitis or in good health (not recorded which). The CDR3 here is CASSYLGSIRGYTF. As DNA, the CDR3 is TGTGCCAGCAGTTACTTGGGGAGCATACGTGGCTACACCTTC.